The 20 T cell receptor beta chains below come from one sample, sequenced in a study of ipilimumab plus nivolumab after autologous stem cell transplantation. Method: immunoSEQ multiplex PCR; TCRdb's copy keeps in-frame clones and lacks some. Of over 75,000 clones detected, under 85% appear once; the ten largest clones hold 2% to 2.5%. The material was PBMCs, obtained in a trial of ipilimumab plus nivolumab as post-transplant consolidation. The source is a male donor with diffuse large B-cell lymphoma.

J is TRBJ2-5 and V is TRBV2; D is uncertain. V was trimmed by 4 bases and J by 0 bases, leaving 6 bases between them. The V gene's germline CDR1 is SNHLY and CDR2 FYNNEI. The CDR3 is made up of 13 amino acids. CDR3 nucleotides: TGTGCCAGCAGTGTTTCCAACCAAGAGACCCAGTACTTC. It yields the protein CASSVSNQETQYF.

The chain has TRBV7-2 and TRBJ1-6; the match to TRBD1 covers 10 bases. Per germline, CDR1 SGHTA and CDR2 FQGNSA. V lost 5 bases and J lost 2; bases outside the gene matches: 6. The CDR3 has 17 residues. Here the CDR3 reads CASSRQDRGAYNSPLHF. DNA for the CDR3: TGTGCCAGCAGCCGACAGGACAGGGGGGCCTATAATTCACCCCTCCACTTT.

The chain recombines TRBV4-1 with TRBJ2-1; 15 bases are a match to TRBD2. The CDR3 loop spans 18 amino acids. CDR1 MGHRA and CDR2 YSYEKL come from the germline V gene. The V segment lost 3 bases and the J segment 2 bases; nucleotides outside the gene matches: 5. CDR3 nucleotides: TGCGCCAGCAGCCAGGGACTAGCGGGGGGTGAGACCTACAATGAGCAGTTCTTC. Protein sequence: CASSQGLAGGETYNEQFF.

The chain uses TRBV7-6 and TRBJ2-3, with 8 nucleotides matching TRBD1. Germline lookup yields CDR1 SGHVS and CDR2 FNYEAQ. V lost 5 bases, J lost 1 base, and 5 bases stayed unmatched. This CDR3 comprises 15 residues. The CDR3 region is CASSLGQGGTDTQYF. The DNA of the CDR3 is TGTGCCAGCAGCCTAGGACAGGGAGGCACAGATACGCAGTATTTT.

This chain uses TRBV12-5 with TRBJ1-3, with D unresolved. Trimming stripped 1 base from V and 8 bases from J, with 15 bases between. This CDR3 comprises 15 residues. The V gene's germline CDR1 is LGHNT and CDR2 FRNRAP. This chain's CDR3 is CASGLGAVPSYTIYF. CDR3 in DNA: TGTGCTAGTGGTTTGGGAGCAGTGCCTTCTTACACCATATATTTT.

The chain combines TRBV7-2 with TRBJ2-1, with D hard to call. The CDR3 has 11 residues. Between the trimmed V and J ends, which lost 5 bases and 6 bases, there was a span of 5 bases. From germline, CDR1 is SGHTA and CDR2 FQGNSA. The CDR3 bases are TGTGCCAGCAGCCGAATCAATGAGCAGTTCTTC. Translation: CASSRINEQFF. Full variable domain (rest looked up from reference TRBV7-2 and TRBJ2-1): GAGVSQSPSNKVTEKGKDVELRCDPISGHTALYWYRQSLGQGLEFLIYFQGNSAPDKSGLPSDRFSAERTGGSVSTLTIQRTQQEDSAVYLCASSRINEQFFGPGTRLTVL.

The chain carries TRBV7-8 and TRBJ2-7; possible D gene TRBD1, 5 bases. The CDR3 covers 16 residues. V shed 1 base and J shed 7 bases, with 20 bases lying between them. Looked up from germline, CDR1 is SGHVS and CDR2 is FQNEAQ. CDR3 sequence (DNA): TGTGCCAGCAGCTTAGAACAGGTCCGCTCCTCCTGGGAGCAGTACTTC. It encodes CASSLEQVRSSWEQYF. Using reference TRBV7-8 and TRBJ2-7 for the parts outside the CDR3, the full variable domain is GAGVSQSPRYKVAKRGQDVALRCDPISGHVSLFWYQQALGQGPEFLTYFQNEAQLDKSGLPSDRFFAERPEGSVSTLKIQRTQQEDSAVYLCASSLEQVRSSWEQYFGPGTRLTVT.

V gene TRBV7-2 combines with J gene TRBJ2-5; maybe TRBD1 (5 bases). CDR3 length equals 16 residues. Trimming took off 2 bases at V and 5 bases at J, with 18 bases between the two ends. Looked up from germline, CDR1 is SGHTA and CDR2 is FQGNSA. CDR3 bases: TGTGCCAGCAGCTTATTAGGGGCTGGAGCTTCGGAGACCCAGTACTTC. Encoded protein: CASSLLGAGASETQYF.

This chain uses TRBV7-2 with TRBJ1-6, with D perhaps matching TRBD1 (5 bases). The CDR3 runs 16 residues. Trimming left V 6 bases short and J 4 bases short, with 16 bases between. Germline CDR1 and CDR2: SGHTA and FQGNSA. The CDR3 loop reads CASRKNTGTYNSPLHF. CDR3 bases: TGTGCCAGCAGAAAAAACACCGGGACTTATAATTCACCCCTCCACTTT. The full variable domain, with the rest looked up from reference TRBV7-2 and TRBJ1-6, is GAGVSQSPSNKVTEKGKDVELRCDPISGHTALYWYRQSLGQGLEFLIYFQGNSAPDKSGLPSDRFSAERTGGSVSTLTIQRTQQEDSAVYLCASRKNTGTYNSPLHFGNGTRLTVT.

The chain is built from TRBV15 and TRBJ1-3; unclear D gene. Germline V CDR1 and CDR2: LNHNV, YYDKDF (reference sequence). The CDR3 consists of 15 residues. Trimming removed 0 bases from V and 0 bases from J, with 6 bases in between. The CDR3 DNA is TGTGCCACCAGCAGAGATGGGTACTCTGGAAACACCATATATTTT. Translation gives CATSRDGYSGNTIYF.

The chain is built from TRBV27 and TRBJ1-2, with TRBD1 matching over 8 bases. CDR1 and CDR2 from the germline V gene are MNHEY and SMNVEV (reference sequence). Losses at the gene ends were 6 bases for V and 8 bases for J; bases not matched to a gene: 5. The CDR3 is 12 amino acids. The CDR3 is CASRDRVNGYTF. CDR3 coding DNA: TGTGCCAGCAGGGACAGGGTCAACGGCTACACCTTC.

The J gene is TRBJ2-7, the V gene TRBV11-2, with D maybe TRBD1 (6 bases). The CDR3 runs 15 residues. Germline V lookup: CDR1 SGHAT, CDR2 FQNNGV. Trimming removed 1 base at V and 3 bases at J, with 13 bases between. The CDR3 DNA reads TGTGCCAGCAGCTTAGTGACAGGTTCTGGCTACGAGCAGTACTTC. Encoded protein: CASSLVTGSGYEQYF.

The CDR3 is CASSSSGVGNTDTQYF. Here the CDR3 DNA reads TGTGCCAGCAGTTCGTCCGGGGTCGGGAACACAGATACGCAGTATTTT. The V gene is TRBV27, the J gene TRBJ2-3; a possible D gene is TRBD2 (5 bases). V gave up 4 bases and J gave up 2 bases, with 16 bases separating them. The CDR3 contains 16 residues. The germline gives CDR1 MNHEY, CDR2 SMNVEV (reference sequence).

The V gene is TRBV30, the J gene TRBJ1-3, with D maybe TRBD1 (5 bases). This CDR3 region has 12 residues. Per germline, CDR1 GTSNPN and CDR2 SVGIG (reference sequence). V dropped 6 bases and J dropped 8 bases, with 14 bases sitting between them. The CDR3 loop reads CACSQGGYTIYF. Written as DNA, the CDR3 is TGTGCCTGTTCCCAGGGAGGGTACACCATATATTTT.

The V and J genes are TRBV14 and TRBJ2-2; 9 bases match TRBD2. Trimming removed 4 bases from V and 4 bases from J; junction bases left unmatched: 4. Germline-derived CDR1 and CDR2 are SGHDN and FVKESK. CDR3 length: 15 amino acids. The CDR3 protein is CASSLGTSPTGELFF. Here the CDR3 DNA reads TGTGCCAGCAGCCTAGGGACTAGCCCCACCGGGGAGCTGTTTTTT.

This chain connects TRBV4-2 to TRBJ1-1; 7 bases line up with TRBD1. Germline values: CDR1 LGHNA, CDR2 YNFKEQ. The CDR3 spans 18 residues. Trimming cost V 4 bases and J 1 base; bases outside gene matches: 15. This CDR3 reads CASSRGTRRGLQNTEAFF. For the CDR3, the DNA is TGTGCCAGCAGCCGCGGAACGAGGAGGGGGCTTCAGAACACTGAAGCTTTCTTT.

This chain uses TRBV18 with TRBJ1-2; 7 positions agree with TRBD1. Germline assignment: CDR1 KGHSH and CDR2 LQKENI. The CDR3 has 14 residues. V lost 6 bases, J lost 3 bases, and 7 bases stayed unmatched. The CDR3 nucleotides are TGTGCCAGCTCGCAAGGAACAGGGGACTATGGCTACACCTTC. Amino acid sequence: CASSQGTGDYGYTF.

J is TRBJ2-3 and V is TRBV7-9; 13 bases are shared with TRBD2. The CDR3 is 18 residues long. Looked up from germline, CDR1 is SEHNR and CDR2 is FQNEAQ (reference sequence). Trimming at V came to 5 bases and at J to 3 bases, leaving 11 bases not matched to a gene. The CDR3 sequence is CASSPQKRTSGRTDTQYF. DNA of the CDR3: TGTGCCAGCAGCCCCCAAAAACGGACTAGCGGGAGAACAGATACGCAGTATTTT. Full variable domain (missing parts from reference TRBV7-9 and TRBJ2-3): DTGVSQNPRHKITKRGQNVTFRCDPISEHNRLYWYRQTLGQGPEFLTYFQNEAQLEKSRLLSDRFSAERPKGSFSTLEIQRTEQGDSAMYLCASSPQKRTSGRTDTQYFGPGTRLTVL.

The genes are TRBV25-1 and TRBJ1-2; D not certain. The CDR3 is 12 amino acids. The germline V gene has CDR1 MGHDK and CDR2 SYGVNS. V shed 3 bases and J shed 6 bases, with 8 bases lying between them. The CDR3 protein is CASSDHRDGYTF. The CDR3 DNA sequence: TGTGCCAGCAGTGACCACAGAGATGGCTACACCTTC.

V and J are TRBV4-2 and TRBJ2-1, with D unresolved. The V end lost 0 bases, the J end lost 6 bases, and 9 bases lay between the germline ends. This CDR3 contains 14 residues. CDR1 is LGHNA, CDR2 YNFKEQ, per germline. CDR3 protein: CASSQEASPNEQFF. The CDR3 DNA follows: TGTGCCAGCAGCCAAGAGGCCAGCCCCAATGAGCAGTTCTTC.